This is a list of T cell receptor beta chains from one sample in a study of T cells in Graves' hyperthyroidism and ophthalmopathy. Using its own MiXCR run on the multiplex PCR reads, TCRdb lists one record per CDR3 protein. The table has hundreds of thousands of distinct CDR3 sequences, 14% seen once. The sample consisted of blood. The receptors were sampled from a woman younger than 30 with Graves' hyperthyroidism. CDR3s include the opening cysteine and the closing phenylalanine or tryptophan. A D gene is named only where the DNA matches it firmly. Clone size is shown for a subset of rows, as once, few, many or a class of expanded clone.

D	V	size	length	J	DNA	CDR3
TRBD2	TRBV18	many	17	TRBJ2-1	TGTGCCAGCTCACCACCTAGCGGGGGGAGCTGGGACAATGAGCAGTTCTTC	CASSPPSGGSWDNEQFF
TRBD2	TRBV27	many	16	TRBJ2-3	TGTGCCAGCAGCGCCTTCGGGACTATGAGCACAGATACGCAGTATTTT	CASSAFGTMSTDTQYF
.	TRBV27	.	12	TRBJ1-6	TGTGCCAGCGGGGGGTATAATTCACCCCTCCACTTT	CASGGYNSPLHF
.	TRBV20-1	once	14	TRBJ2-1	TGCAGTGCTAGAGGTCGACTAACCTACAATGAGCAGTTCTTC	CSARGRLTYNEQFF
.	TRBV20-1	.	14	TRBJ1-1	TGCAGTGCCCCCACGATGGGAGCAGACACTGAAGCTTTCTTT	CSAPTMGADTEAFF
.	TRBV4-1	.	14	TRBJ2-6	TGCGCCAGTGAAACAGGGACTGGGGCCAACGTCCTGACTTTC	CASETGTGANVLTF
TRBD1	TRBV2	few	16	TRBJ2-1	TGTGCCAGCCTAGACGTTTACAGGGGATTCTACAATGAGCAGTTCTTC	CASLDVYRGFYNEQFF
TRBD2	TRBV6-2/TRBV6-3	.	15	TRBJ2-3	TGTGCCAGCAGGAAGACTAGCTTCTTCACAGATACGCAGTATTTT	CASRKTSFFTDTQYF
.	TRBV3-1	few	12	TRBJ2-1	TGTGCCAGCAGCCAAGTTCTCCATGAGCAGTTCTTC	CASSQVLHEQFF
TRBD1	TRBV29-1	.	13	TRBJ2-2	TGCAGCGTTCGGACAGGAGGAACCGGGGAGCTGTTTTTT	CSVRTGGTGELFF
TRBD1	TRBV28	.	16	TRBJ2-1	TGTGCCAGCAGTTATGGGGTTACAGGGGGCCCTTGCGAGCAGTTCTTC	CASSYGVTGGPCEQFF
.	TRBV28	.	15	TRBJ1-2	TGTGCCAGCAGTGACCCGGGACAAATAAACTATGGCTACACCTTC	CASSDPGQINYGYTF
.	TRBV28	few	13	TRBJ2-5	TGTGCCAGTACAGACCTGGTGGGGGAGACCCAGTACTTC	CASTDLVGETQYF
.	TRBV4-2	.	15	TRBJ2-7	TGTGCCAGCAGCCAAGAGCGCGGGTTCTCCTACGAGCAGTACTTC	CASSQERGFSYEQYF
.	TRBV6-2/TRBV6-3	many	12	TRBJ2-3	TGTGCCAGCACGCGCCCCACAGATACGCAGTATTTT	CASTRPTDTQYF
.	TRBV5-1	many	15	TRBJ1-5	TGCGCCAGAAGATACGAAAGCCAGGGCAATCAGCCCCAGCATTTT	CARRYESQGNQPQHF
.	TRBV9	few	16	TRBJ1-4	TGTGCCAGCAGCGTTTCATCGACTCTACCAAATGAAAAACTGTTTTTT	CASSVSSTLPNEKLFF
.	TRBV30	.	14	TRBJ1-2	TGTGCCTGGAGTGTAGGGCAGGGCCGGTATGGCTACACCTTC	CAWSVGQGRYGYTF
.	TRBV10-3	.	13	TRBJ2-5	TGTGCCATCAGTTTGGACTCTCAAGAGACCCAGTACTTC	CAISLDSQETQYF
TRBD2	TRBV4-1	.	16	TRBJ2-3	TGCGCCAGCAGCCAACTCGGGAGGGCCGGGACAGATACGCAGTATTTT	CASSQLGRAGTDTQYF
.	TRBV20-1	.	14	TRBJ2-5	TGCAGTGCTCCCCTACCCGGGATCCGAGAGACCCAGTACTTC	CSAPLPGIRETQYF
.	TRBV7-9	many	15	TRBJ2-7	TGTGCCAGCAGCCCTTCCGGTCCCCGCTCCTACGAGCAGTACTTC	CASSPSGPRSYEQYF
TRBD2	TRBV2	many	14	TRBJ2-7	TGTGCCAGCAGGCGGACTAGCGGGAGCTCCGAGCAGTACTTC	CASRRTSGSSEQYF
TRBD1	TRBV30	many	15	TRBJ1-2	TGTGCCTGGAGCGGGGACAGGGGAGAAGTATATGGCTACACCTTC	CAWSGDRGEVYGYTF
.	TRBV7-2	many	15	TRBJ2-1	TGTGCCAGCAGCTTAGAAGGGTTGTCCTACAATGAGCAGTTCTTC	CASSLEGLSYNEQFF
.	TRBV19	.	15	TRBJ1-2	TGTGCCAGTAGTATTAGGTTCAGGGCAGTCGGGGGCTACACCTTC	CASSIRFRAVGGYTF
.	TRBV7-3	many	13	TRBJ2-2	TGTGCCAGCAGTAGACAAACCACCGGGGAGCTGTTTTTT	CASSRQTTGELFF
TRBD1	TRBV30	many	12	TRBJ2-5	TGTGCCTCGGACAGGTTTAAAGAGACCCAGTACTTC	CASDRFKETQYF
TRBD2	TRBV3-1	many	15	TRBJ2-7	TGTGCCAGCAGCCACGGACTAGCGGGAGGCTACGAGCAGTACTTC	CASSHGLAGGYEQYF
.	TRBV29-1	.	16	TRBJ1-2	TGCAGCGTTGAAAGCGAGGGGCCTTTGGATGGCTATGGCTACACCTTC	CSVESEGPLDGYGYTF